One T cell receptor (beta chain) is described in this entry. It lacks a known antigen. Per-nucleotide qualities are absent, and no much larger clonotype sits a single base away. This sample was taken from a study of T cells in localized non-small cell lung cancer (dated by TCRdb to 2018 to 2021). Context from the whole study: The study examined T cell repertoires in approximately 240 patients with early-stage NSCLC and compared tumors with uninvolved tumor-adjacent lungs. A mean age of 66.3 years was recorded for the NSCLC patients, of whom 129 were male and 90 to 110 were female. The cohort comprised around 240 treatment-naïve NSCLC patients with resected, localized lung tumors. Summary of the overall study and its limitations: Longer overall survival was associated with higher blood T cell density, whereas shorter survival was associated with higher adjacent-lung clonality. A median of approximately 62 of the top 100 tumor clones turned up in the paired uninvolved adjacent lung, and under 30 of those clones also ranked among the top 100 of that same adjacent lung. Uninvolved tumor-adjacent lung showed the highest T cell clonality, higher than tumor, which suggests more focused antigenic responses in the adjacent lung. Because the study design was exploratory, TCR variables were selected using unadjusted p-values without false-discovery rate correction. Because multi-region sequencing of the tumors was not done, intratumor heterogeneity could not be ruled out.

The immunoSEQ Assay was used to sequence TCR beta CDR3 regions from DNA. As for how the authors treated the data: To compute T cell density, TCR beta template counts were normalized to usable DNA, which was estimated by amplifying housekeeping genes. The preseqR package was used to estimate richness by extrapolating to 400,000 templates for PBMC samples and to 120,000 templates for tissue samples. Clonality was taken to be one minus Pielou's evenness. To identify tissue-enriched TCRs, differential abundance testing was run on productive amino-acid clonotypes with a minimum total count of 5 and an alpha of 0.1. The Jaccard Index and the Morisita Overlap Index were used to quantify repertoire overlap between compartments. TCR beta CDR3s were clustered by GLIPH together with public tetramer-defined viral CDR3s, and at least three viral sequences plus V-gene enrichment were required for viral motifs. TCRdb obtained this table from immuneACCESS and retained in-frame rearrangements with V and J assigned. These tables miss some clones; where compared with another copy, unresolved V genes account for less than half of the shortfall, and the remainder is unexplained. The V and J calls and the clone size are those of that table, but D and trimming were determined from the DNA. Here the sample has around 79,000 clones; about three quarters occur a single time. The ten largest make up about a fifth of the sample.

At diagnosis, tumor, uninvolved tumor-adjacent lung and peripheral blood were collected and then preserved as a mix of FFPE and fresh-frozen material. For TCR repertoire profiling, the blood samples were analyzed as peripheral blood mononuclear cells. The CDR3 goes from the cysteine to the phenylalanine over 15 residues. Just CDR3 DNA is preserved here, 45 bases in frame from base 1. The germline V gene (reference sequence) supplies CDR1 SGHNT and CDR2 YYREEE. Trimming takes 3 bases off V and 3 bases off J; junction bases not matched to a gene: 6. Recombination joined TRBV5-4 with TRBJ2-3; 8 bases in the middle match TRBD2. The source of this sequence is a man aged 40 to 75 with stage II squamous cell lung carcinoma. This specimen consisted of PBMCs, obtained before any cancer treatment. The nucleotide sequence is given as TGTGCCAGCAGCTCCCACGGGGGGGGAACAGATACGCAGTATTTT. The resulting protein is CASSSHGGGTDTQYF.